One sample yielded the 5 T cell receptor beta chains listed below, sequenced in a study of T cell repertoires in cytomegalovirus infection. TCRdb re-derived calls from the reads in MiXCR, one entry per CDR3 protein. The table includes 300,000 or so distinct CDR3 sequences, around 9.1% detected once. The sample taken for sequencing was PBMCs. All receptors come from a human donor in good health (CMV status not recorded). Some clones in this sample may be carry-over from other donors' samples.

In this sample, this clonotype turned up many times. The J gene is TRBJ2-7, the V gene TRBV2; D is undetermined. From germline, CDR1 is SNHLY and CDR2 FYNNEI. There are 13 residues in the CDR3. V was shortened by 3 bases and J by 1 base, with 7 bases between the two germline ends. In DNA form, the CDR3 reads TGTGCCAGCAGTGAGGCAGCTTCCTACGAGCAGTACGTC. Translated: CASSEAASYEQYV.

Comments on this clonotype: A clone one base away is much larger, so this may be a read error. The rearrangement links TRBV6-5 to TRBJ1-1, with TRBD1 as a possible D gene (5 bases). The V end was cut by 2 bases, the J end by 7 bases, with 14 bases between. Germline CDR1 is MNHEY and CDR2 is SVGAGI. The CDR3 sequence is 14 residues long. The CDR3 here is CASSYVGVVIEAFF. CDR3 coding DNA: TGTGCCAGCAGTTACGTAGGGGTGGTGATTGAAGCTTTCTTT.

This clonotype was detected many times. This sequence joins TRBV7-2 and TRBJ1-6; D ambiguous. Germline-derived CDR1 and CDR2 are SGHTA and FQGNSA. Trimming removed 2 bases from V and 12 bases from J, with 5 bases in between. The CDR3 is 11 residues long. CDR3 sequence: CASSLRGPLHF. The CDR3 coding sequence is TGTGCCAGCAGCTTACGCGGACCCCTCCACTTT. The whole variable domain, filled in from reference TRBV7-2 and TRBJ1-6, reads GAGVSQSPSNKVTEKGKDVELRCDPISGHTALYWYRQSLGQGLEFLIYFQGNSAPDKSGLPSDRFSAERTGGSVSTLTIQRTQQEDSAVYLCASSLRGPLHFGNGTRLTVT.

This clonotype has at least ten counts. The V gene is TRBV10-3, the J gene TRBJ2-1, with unresolved D. The CDR3 extends over 15 amino acids. V was pared by 3 bases and J by 0 bases, with 9 bases between. Germline loops: CDR1 ENHRY, CDR2 SYGVKD. The DNA of the CDR3 is TGTGCCATCAGTGATCCAGATAGCTCCTACAATGAGCAGTTCTTC. This gives the protein CAISDPDSSYNEQFF.

The V gene is TRBV12-3 or TRBV12-4, the J gene TRBJ2-5; tentatively, D is TRBD2 (5 bases). Trimming shortened V by 4 bases and J by 4 bases, and 13 bases separated the two germline ends. This CDR3 spans 14 amino acids. The CDR3: CASSSYTSGETQYF. In DNA form, the CDR3 reads TGTGCCAGCAGTTCCTATACGAGCGGAGAGACCCAGTACTTC.